The 27 T cell receptor beta chains reported below all come from one sample, sequenced in a study of T cell repertoires in ileal Crohn's disease. Measured with immunoSEQ multiplex PCR; TCRdb has only the in-frame clones, and not every one. Of roughly 170 clones listed, about 94% were seen once; the top ten hold about 7.8%. As for time point: proximal margin of the surgical specimen (macroscopically non-inflamed). Sequences were obtained from ileal tissue. All receptors come from an adult with Crohn's disease.

The chain couples TRBV29-1 to TRBJ2-7; 8 bases are a match to TRBD1. V trimming: 7 bases; J trimming: 6 bases; junction bases outside the gene matches: 11. The CDR3 has 13 amino acids. Germline CDR1 and CDR2: SQVTM and ANQGSEA. This CDR3 reads CSALGQGRSEQYF. CDR3 bases: TGCAGCGCTTTAGGACAGGGTCGGTCCGAGCAGTACTTC.

For the CDR3, the DNA is TGTGCCTGGAGTCCTACGGTTGGCGGGCAGTACTTC. The encoded protein is CAWSPTVGGQYF. The chain links TRBV30 to TRBJ2-7, with D unresolved. There are 12 residues in the CDR3. The V and J ends lost 2 bases and 9 bases respectively, with 14 bases between them. Germline V gene sequence: CDR1 GTSNPN, CDR2 SVGIG (reference sequence).

This clone was picked up one time. The genes are TRBV7-2 and TRBJ2-7; no definite D call. The CDR3 has 14 residues. Germline CDR1 and CDR2: SGHTA and FQGNSA. Trimming pared 5 bases from V and 1 base from J, leaving 12 bases between. The CDR3, as DNA: TGTGCCAGCAGCCCCGCTAACGGGTCCTACGAGCAGTACTTC. Amino acids: CASSPANGSYEQYF.

The sample holds a few counts of this clone. Here the CDR3 reads CASSLPGQTNYGYTF. The CDR3 DNA is TGTGCCAGCAGCCTTCCGGGACAAACTAACTATGGCTACACCTTC. The genes are TRBV5-5 and TRBJ1-2, with D perhaps TRBD1 (6 bases). V lost 4 bases, J lost 0 bases, and 13 bases lay in between. Germline V CDR1 and CDR2: SGHKS, YYEKEE (reference sequence). This CDR3 comprises 15 residues.

The chain combines TRBV4-1 with TRBJ1-1; D is perhaps TRBD1 (6 bases). The V gene's germline CDR1 is MGHRA and CDR2 YSYEKL. V was pared by 0 bases and J by 4 bases, with 21 bases between. This CDR3 contains 18 residues. This CDR3 is CASSQDVQGISESTEAFF. The CDR3 DNA sequence: TGCGCCAGCAGCCAAGACGTTCAGGGGATATCGGAGTCCACTGAAGCTTTCTTT.

The V and J genes are TRBV6-5 and TRBJ2-1; D not resolved. Trimming left V 11 bases short and J 4 bases short, with 6 bases between. The CDR3 extends over 10 amino acids. Germline V gene sequence: CDR1 MNHEY, CDR2 SVGAGI. CDR3 coding DNA: TGTGCCCACCGGTACAATGAGCAGTTCTTC. This translates into CAHRYNEQFF.

The rearrangement links TRBV5-8 to TRBJ1-1; D not resolved. The CDR3 length is 13 residues. Trimming shortened V by 4 bases and J by 0 bases, and 7 bases separated the two germline ends. CDR1 and CDR2 (germline): SGHTS, YDEGEE. DNA for the CDR3: TGTGCCAGCAGCCTGGGTATGAACACTGAAGCTTTCTTT. Translation: CASSLGMNTEAFF.

The chain combines TRBV4-3 with TRBJ1-3; D possibly corresponds to TRBD1 (6 bases). This CDR3 is built from 17 residues. The germline V gene has CDR1 LGHNA and CDR2 YSLEER. V was pared by 2 bases and J by 2 bases, with 16 bases between. CDR3 amino acids: CASSQRFGGRPGNTIYF. CDR3 bases: TGCGCCAGCAGCCAACGGTTCGGGGGGCGGCCTGGAAACACCATATATTTT.

This rearrangement joins TRBV9 to TRBJ2-2; D ambiguous. V lost 3 bases to trimming and J lost 4 bases, with 10 bases between them. Germline values: CDR1 SGDLS, CDR2 YYNGEE. CDR3 length: 14 amino acids. CDR3 nucleotides: TGTGCCAGCAGCGCTAAGCTCAGCACCGGGGAGCTGTTTTTT. Translating it yields CASSAKLSTGELFF.

The gene calls are TRBV30 and TRBJ2-6; a possible D gene is TRBD1 (5 bases). V was pared by 0 bases and J by 0 bases, with 6 bases between. The germline CDR1 and CDR2 sequences are GTSNPN and SVGIG (reference sequence). The CDR3 consists of 15 residues. CDR3 DNA: TGTGCCTGGAGTGTAGGGGTCTCTGGGGCCAACGTCCTGACTTTC. As protein: CAWSVGVSGANVLTF.

The chain joins TRBV2 to TRBJ2-6, with D hard to call. V lost 5 bases to trimming and J lost 2 bases, with 10 bases between them. This CDR3 contains 15 residues. CDR1 is SNHLY, CDR2 FYNNEI, per germline. CDR3: CASSIGRAGANVLTF. The CDR3 DNA reads TGTGCCAGCAGTATAGGAAGGGCTGGGGCCAACGTCCTGACTTTC.

The chain has TRBV29-1 and TRBJ1-1; possible D gene TRBD1, 5 bases. CDR1 is SQVTM and CDR2 is ANQGSEA in the germline V gene. Between the trimmed V and J ends, which lost 0 bases and 10 bases, there was a span of 15 bases. The CDR3 covers 13 residues. CDR3 amino acids: CSVEDAGGGAAFF. For the CDR3, the DNA is TGCAGCGTTGAAGACGCGGGGGGTGGGGCAGCTTTCTTT.

The chain links TRBV5-1 to TRBJ1-2, with 9 bases aligning to TRBD1. This CDR3 comprises 15 residues. V lost 7 bases, J lost 3 bases, and 10 bases stayed unmatched. CDR1 SGHRS and CDR2 YFSETQ come from the germline V gene. The CDR3 DNA reads as TGCGCCAGCGATCCGGGACAGGGAAGTGACTATGGCTACACCTTC. It codes for CASDPGQGSDYGYTF.

This chain joins TRBV6-6 and TRBJ1-1; 7 bases map to TRBD1. The CDR3 length is 13 residues. Germline lookup yields CDR1 MNHNY and CDR2 SVGAGI (reference sequence). With 7 bases clipped from V and 4 bases from J, the junction kept 6 bases outside the gene matches. CDR3 region: CASTSQGGTEAFF. CDR3 coding DNA: TGTGCCAGCACCTCCCAGGGGGGCACTGAAGCTTTCTTT.

This rearrangement joins TRBV5-1 to TRBJ2-5; maybe TRBD2 (5 bases). The CDR3 totals 15 residues. The germline V gene encodes CDR1 SGHRS and CDR2 YFSETQ. The V end lost 0 bases, the J end lost 4 bases, and 13 bases lay between the germline ends. The DNA of the CDR3 is TGCGCCAGCAGCTTGGGGACTCCATGGGGAGAGACCCAGTACTTC. This gives the protein CASSLGTPWGETQYF.

The chain couples TRBV5-1 to TRBJ2-7; D might be TRBD1 (5 bases). Germline CDR1 is SGHRS and CDR2 is YFSETQ. The CDR3 is 14 residues long. The ends were cut back, 0 bases at V and 4 bases at J, with 11 bases in the middle. The DNA of the CDR3 is TGCGCCAGCAGCTTGGAAGCAGGGCGGTACGAGCAGTACTTC. Its translation: CASSLEAGRYEQYF.

This chain uses TRBV19 with TRBJ1-1; maybe TRBD1 (5 bases). The CDR3 length is 15 residues. The germline V gene encodes CDR1 LNHDA and CDR2 SQIVND (reference sequence). V gave up 0 bases and J gave up 4 bases, with 12 bases separating them. The CDR3 protein is CASSIDPGKGTEAFF. CDR3 sequence (DNA): TGTGCCAGTAGTATAGATCCAGGGAAAGGCACTGAAGCTTTCTTT.

The rearrangement joins TRBV7-2 to TRBJ2-7; 9 positions match TRBD1. The V gene end was trimmed by 11 bases and the J gene end by 2 bases; junction bases not matched to a gene: 10. Germline V gene data show CDR1 as SGHTA and CDR2 as FQGNSA. The CDR3 covers 14 residues. CDR3 loop: CAGGTGGSTYEQYF. The CDR3 nucleotides are TGTGCCGGGGGAACAGGGGGCAGTACCTACGAGCAGTACTTC.

CDR3 sequence: CSVDTPGTGGGTGELFF. CDR3 nucleotide sequence: TGCAGCGTTGATACCCCCGGGACAGGGGGAGGGACGGGGGAGCTGTTTTTT. V gene TRBV29-1 combines with J gene TRBJ2-2; the match to TRBD1 covers 11 bases. This CDR3 is 17 amino acids long. V was clipped by 3 bases and J by 8 bases; unmatched bases: 14. Looked up from germline, CDR1 is SQVTM and CDR2 is ANQGSEA.

V gene TRBV15 combines with J gene TRBJ2-1; D is possibly TRBD1 (7 bases). CDR1 LNHNV and CDR2 YYDKDF come from the germline V gene (reference sequence). CDR3 length: 15 amino acids. Trimming shortened V by 0 bases and J by 7 bases, and 13 bases separated the two germline ends. The CDR3 loop reads CATSRDLAGGNEQFF. The CDR3 nucleotides are TGTGCCACCAGCAGAGATCTGGCAGGGGGGAATGAGCAGTTCTTC. The whole variable domain, filled in from reference TRBV15 and TRBJ2-1, reads DAMVIQNPRYQVTQFGKPVTLSCSQTLNHNVMYWYQQKSSQAPKLLFHYYDKDFNNEADTPDNFQSRRPNTSFCFLDIRSPGLGDTAMYLCATSRDLAGGNEQFFGPGTRLTVL.

This clone showed up just once. The chain recombines TRBV23-1 with TRBJ2-5; D is unclear. TRBV23-1 is an open reading frame whose function is uncertain. The CDR3 totals 12 residues. V shed 3 bases and J shed 5 bases, with 7 bases lying between them. The CDR3 loop is CASSQPVETQYF. The CDR3 DNA sequence: TGCGCCAGCAGTCAGCCGGTGGAGACCCAGTACTTC.

The CDR3 region is CAGAEGSYEQYF. The CDR3 DNA reads TGTGCGGGAGCGGAGGGGTCCTACGAGCAGTACTTC. The chain uses TRBV2 and TRBJ2-7, with D perhaps TRBD2 (6 bases). CDR1 is SNHLY and CDR2 is FYNNEI in the germline V gene. The CDR3 extends over 12 amino acids.

The chain links TRBV6-5 to TRBJ1-1; weak D call: TRBD1 (6 bases). The CDR3 contains 14 residues. Germline lookup yields CDR1 MNHEY and CDR2 SVGAGI. V was trimmed by 5 bases and J by 2 bases, leaving 12 bases between them. For the CDR3, the DNA is TGTGCCAGCAGTGGGACAAGCATTAACACTGAAGCTTTCTTT. Translating it yields CASSGTSINTEAFF.

The gene calls are TRBV19 and TRBJ1-1; no clear D gene. This CDR3 is built from 14 residues. V was cut by 2 bases and J by 4 bases, with 11 bases left in between. Germline V CDR1 and CDR2: LNHDA, SQIVND (reference sequence). In DNA form, the CDR3 reads TGTGCCAGTAGTATAAGGATGCGGGGCACTGAAGCTTTCTTT. Its translation: CASSIRMRGTEAFF.

This chain connects TRBV5-5 to TRBJ2-7, with 9 bases aligning to TRBD1. With 0 bases clipped from V and 3 bases from J, the junction kept 4 bases outside the gene matches. The CDR3 is made up of 15 amino acids. The germline gives CDR1 SGHKS, CDR2 YYEKEE (reference sequence). In DNA, the CDR3 is TGTGCCAGCAGCTTGGGCGGGACAGGGATCTACGAGCAGTACTTC. Residues: CASSLGGTGIYEQYF.

In its sample, this clone was seen once. The chain has TRBV28 and TRBJ1-4; D remains unclear. The CDR3 sequence is 16 residues long. V was cut by 2 bases and J by 8 bases, with 18 bases left in between. Germline V gene sequence: CDR1 MDHEN, CDR2 SYDVKM. The CDR3 loop is CASSLKSGLGVEKLFF. CDR3 bases: TGTGCCAGCAGTTTAAAATCGGGTCTCGGGGTGGAAAAACTGTTTTTT. Variable domain in full (rest from reference TRBV28 and TRBJ1-4): DVKVTQSSRYLVKRTGEKVFLECVQDMDHENMFWYRQDPGLGLRLIYFSYDVKMKEKGDIPEGYSVSREKKERFSLILESASTNQTSMYLCASSLKSGLGVEKLFFGSGTQLSVL.

The chain joins TRBV30 to TRBJ1-2; no firm D call. Germline V lookup: CDR1 GTSNPN, CDR2 SVGIG (reference sequence). Trimming left V 2 bases short and J 3 bases short, with 4 bases between. This CDR3 contains 11 residues. CDR3 amino acids: CAWSLDYGYTF. Here the CDR3 DNA reads TGTGCCTGGAGTCTGGACTATGGCTACACCTTC.